The 19 T cell receptor beta chains reported below all come from one sample, sequenced in a study of shared clonotypes between healthy human individuals (TCRdb year 2020). The library was prepared using the immunoSEQ multiplex PCR assay. TCRdb's version of the immuneACCESS table is confined to in-frame rearrangements and falls short of the full clone set. An unresolved V gene accounts for under half of the shortfall where checked; the remainder is of unknown origin. The sample table records over a million clones; about 76% of these occur just once. The top ten constitute 1.2% to 1.5% of the sample. Specimen: memory CD4+ T cells sorted from blood. The cell subset or site label here, explained by the study, means: CD45RA-negative fraction. These receptors came from a man between 18 and 35 years old in good health.

This chain joins TRBV6-5 and TRBJ1-5; a weak D match, TRBD1 (6 bases). This CDR3 has 15 residues. Germline CDR1 and CDR2: MNHEY and SVGAGI. V was cut by 5 bases and J by 0 bases, with 11 bases left in between. DNA of the CDR3: TGTGCCAGCAGTATAGACAGGTTTAGCAATCAGCCCCAGCATTTT. It specifies CASSIDRFSNQPQHF.

CDR3 residues: CASSESPEAKNIQYF. CDR3 bases: TGTGCCAGCAGTGAATCGCCAGAGGCCAAAAACATTCAGTACTTC. This chain connects TRBV25-1 to TRBJ2-4, with D unclear. From germline, CDR1 is MGHDK and CDR2 SYGVNS. The CDR3 is 15 residues long. Trimming pared 1 base from V and 1 base from J, leaving 8 bases between.

The CDR3: CASSVELRGGDDTQYF. Written as DNA, the CDR3 is TGTGCCAGCAGCGTAGAACTGCGGGGGGGCGATGATACGCAGTATTTT. The chain carries TRBV9 and TRBJ2-3, with 9 bases that match TRBD2. The CDR3 has 16 amino acids. CDR1 is SGDLS, CDR2 YYNGEE, per germline. V lost 0 bases, J lost 6 bases, and 8 bases stayed unmatched.

This clone was seen once. This rearrangement joins TRBV2 to TRBJ2-1; D uncertain. V was shortened by 6 bases and J by 0 bases, with 15 bases between the two germline ends. This CDR3 is built from 16 residues. Per germline, CDR1 SNHLY and CDR2 FYNNEI. In DNA form, the CDR3 reads TGTGCCAGCAGGTTGAACCCACCGCCCTCCTACAATGAGCAGTTCTTC. The encoded protein is CASRLNPPPSYNEQFF.

CDR3 in DNA: TGTGCCAGCAGCGAGCGGGGACCAGATACGCAGTATTTT. It specifies CASSERGPDTQYF. The J gene is TRBJ2-3, the V gene TRBV11-2, with TRBD2 matching over 7 bases. After removal of 5 bases from V and 4 bases from J, the junction contained 3 bases not matched to a gene. The CDR3 sequence is 13 residues long. Per the germline V gene, CDR1 is SGHAT and CDR2 is FQNNGV.

This clone was picked up a small number of times. V is TRBV29-1 and J is TRBJ1-2; D call uncertain. Germline V CDR1 and CDR2: SQVTM, ANQGSEA. Trimming pared 0 bases from V and 4 bases from J, leaving 15 bases between. CDR3 length: 15 amino acids. CDR3 nucleotides: TGCAGCGTTGAAGATATGGGGAAAAGAATCTATGGCTACACCTTC. This codes for CSVEDMGKRIYGYTF.

This clone appeared a single time. The chain is built from TRBV6-4 and TRBJ2-1, with TRBD2 identical over 8 bases. With 6 bases clipped from V and 4 bases from J, the junction kept 5 bases outside the gene matches. The CDR3 totals 14 residues. Germline values: CDR1 MRHNA, CDR2 SNTAGT. The CDR3, as DNA: TGTGCCAGCAGACGGGGACTAGAGTACAATGAGCAGTTCTTC. It yields the protein CASRRGLEYNEQFF.

This rearrangement joins TRBV23-1 to TRBJ2-7, with a weak D call TRBD1 (6 bases). TRBV23-1 is filed as an ORF, its function uncertain. CDR3 length: 12 residues. Trimming took off 8 bases at V and 3 bases at J, with 11 bases between the two ends. The CDR3 DNA is TGCGCCAGCCCCTACAGGGACTACGAGCAGTACTTC. Encoded protein: CASPYRDYEQYF.

This chain links TRBV11-2 with TRBJ1-1; D possibly corresponds to TRBD1 (5 bases). The CDR3 loop spans 14 amino acids. With 5 bases removed from V and 0 bases from J, the gap between germline ends came to 10 bases. The germline V gene encodes CDR1 SGHAT and CDR2 FQNNGV. The CDR3 nucleotides are TGTGCCAGCAGCGTGACGACAGTGAACACTGAAGCTTTCTTT. It codes for CASSVTTVNTEAFF.

This clone was counted a few times. A far larger clone is one base from this, pointing to a likely read error. The same CDR3 is also encoded by other DNA sequences in this sample. The chain employs TRBV5-1 and TRBJ2-7; no clear D. Germline assignment: CDR1 SGHRS and CDR2 YFSETQ. V was cut by 4 bases and J by 0 bases, with 2 bases left in between. The CDR3 extends over 11 amino acids. The CDR3 nucleotides are TGCGCCAGCAGCCCCTCCTACGAGCAGTACTTC. Its protein is CASSPSYEQYF.

The V and J genes are TRBV28 and TRBJ1-2; TRBD1 is a possible D gene (6 bases). CDR3 length equals 13 residues. The germline CDR1 and CDR2 sequences are MDHEN and SYDVKM. The V and J ends lost 9 bases and 3 bases respectively, with 14 bases between them. The CDR3 bases are TGTGCCAGTCGGGACAACGGATACTATGGCTACACCTTC. It yields the protein CASRDNGYYGYTF.

The genes are TRBV11-2 and TRBJ2-1; 7 nucleotides match TRBD1. From germline, CDR1 is SGHAT and CDR2 FQNNGV. CDR3 size: 14 residues. V shed 4 bases and J 4 bases; nucleotides not matched to a gene: 4. CDR3 DNA: TGTGCCAGCAGCTCGACAGGGAAGTACAATGAGCAGTTCTTC. Its protein is CASSSTGKYNEQFF. The variable domain in full, with the rest retrieved from reference TRBV11-2 and TRBJ2-1, is EAGVAQSPRYKIIEKRQSVAFWCNPISGHATLYWYQQILGQGPKLLIQFQNNGVVDDSQLPKDRFSAERLKGVDSTLKIQPAKLEDSAVYLCASSSTGKYNEQFFGPGTRLTVL.

There are a few counts of this clone. The chain is built from TRBV28 and TRBJ1-5; D is undetermined. Germline V gene sequence: CDR1 MDHEN, CDR2 SYDVKM. The CDR3 contains 14 residues. Trimming stripped 5 bases from V and 6 bases from J, with 14 bases between. In DNA, the CDR3 is TGTGCCAGCAGTCCCCCCGGTTCCGCTCAGCCCCAGCATTTT. Its protein product is CASSPPGSAQPQHF.

V and J are TRBV9 and TRBJ2-3; 16 bases fit TRBD2. Losses at the gene ends were 1 base for V and 4 bases for J; bases not matched to a gene: 3. In germline, CDR1 is SGDLS, CDR2 YYNGEE. The CDR3 length is 17 residues. CDR3 amino acids: CASSVTGLAGGPDTQYF. The CDR3 region has the DNA TGTGCCAGCAGCGTAACGGGACTAGCGGGAGGGCCAGATACGCAGTATTTT.

V and J are TRBV6-5 and TRBJ1-2; tentatively, D is TRBD1 (5 bases). Germline assignment: CDR1 MNHEY and CDR2 SVGAGI. V lost 8 bases and J 5 bases, leaving 18 bases between the germline ends. The CDR3 sequence is 14 residues long. The CDR3 loop is CASEGAPIPYGYTF. The CDR3 region has the DNA TGTGCCAGCGAAGGGGCACCCATCCCGTATGGCTACACCTTC.

This chain links TRBV6-1 with TRBJ2-5; tentative D call: TRBD2 (5 bases). V lost 0 bases, J lost 5 bases, and 16 bases lay in between. From germline, CDR1 is MNHNS and CDR2 SASEGT. The CDR3 consists of 16 residues. The DNA of the CDR3 is TGTGCCAGCAGTGAAGCGACGGCCGGAGGTCCGGAGACCCAGTACTTC. As protein: CASSEATAGGPETQYF.

This clone was seen many times. The chain is built from TRBV6-5 and TRBJ2-7; 11 bases map to TRBD2. The J segment lost 9 bases and the V segment lost 6 bases, leaving 7 bases of the junction unmatched. Looked up from germline, CDR1 is MNHEY and CDR2 is SVGAGI. This CDR3 is built from 13 residues. CDR3 DNA: TGTGCCAGCAGCGCTAGCGGGGGGAGGTTGCAGTACTTC. This codes for CASSASGGRLQYF.

The chain uses TRBV30 and TRBJ2-6, with 7 bases aligning to TRBD1. The CDR3 sequence is 12 residues long. The germline V gene encodes CDR1 GTSNPN and CDR2 SVGIG (reference sequence). With 1 base clipped from V and 17 bases from J, the junction kept 8 bases outside the gene matches. The CDR3 sequence: CAWSATGERMTF. CDR3 DNA: TGTGCCTGGAGTGCCACAGGGGAAAGAATGACTTTC.

This clone showed up just a few times. The chain joins TRBV19 to TRBJ1-1, with 7 nucleotides matching TRBD1. The CDR3 spans 14 residues. Trimming removed 5 bases from V and 4 bases from J; junction bases left unmatched: 7. Germline values: CDR1 LNHDA, CDR2 SQIVND (reference sequence). CDR3 coding DNA: TGTGCCAGTAGTTCCGACAGGGCAGCCACTGAAGCTTTCTTT. Its translation: CASSSDRAATEAFF.